Below are 28 T cell receptor beta chains sequenced from a single sample in a study of blood T cells in healthy people across ages. For the second PCR, which ran for about 7 to 12 cycles, a sample-barcoded 5' primer and a J-beta primer mix were used. TCRdb re-called the 5' RACE reads with MiXCR, one entry per CDR3 protein. The table lists 890,000 or so distinct CDR3 sequences, 62% of them singletons. Sequencing was done on a sample of blood. The receptors derive from a man aged 25 to 40 in good health.

This rearrangement joins TRBV4-2 to TRBJ2-3; 8 bases are shared with TRBD1. CDR1 LGHNA and CDR2 YNFKEQ come from the germline V gene. The V gene end was trimmed by 2 bases and the J gene end by 0 bases; junction bases not matched to a gene: 4. The CDR3 is made up of 16 amino acids. The CDR3 region is CASSQHRDRSTDTQYF. In nucleotides, the CDR3 is TGTGCCAGCAGCCAACACCGGGACAGGAGCACAGATACGCAGTATTTT.

V gene TRBV7-2 combines with J gene TRBJ2-1; D possibly corresponds to TRBD2 (6 bases). The V end was cut by 6 bases, the J end by 10 bases, with 19 bases between. The CDR3 has 14 amino acids. Germline lookup yields CDR1 SGHTA and CDR2 FQGNSA. CDR3 DNA sequence: TGTGCCAGCAGGCGATTGGGGACTGTTTCGGAGCAGTTCTTC. Residues: CASRRLGTVSEQFF.

The chain uses TRBV7-2 and TRBJ1-5; D is unclear. Per germline, CDR1 SGHTA and CDR2 FQGNSA. The CDR3 is made up of 12 amino acids. Deletions cut 5 bases from V and 6 bases from J, with 8 bases between. The CDR3 coding sequence is TGTGCCAGCAGCCCTGGGGTTCAGCCCCAGCATTTT. This sequence encodes CASSPGVQPQHF.

A single count supports this clonotype. This rearrangement joins TRBV9 to TRBJ2-1; a weak D match, TRBD1 (6 bases). This CDR3 contains 12 residues. Germline assignment: CDR1 SGDLS and CDR2 YYNGEE. V was clipped by 0 bases and J by 14 bases, with 12 bases between them. The chain's CDR3 is CASSVGTVEKFF. DNA for the CDR3: TGTGCCAGCAGCGTAGGGACAGTGGAAAAGTTCTTC.

This rearrangement joins TRBV21-1 to TRBJ2-1; the table names TRBD1, a call not compared with the DNA. TRBV21-1 is flagged as a pseudogene. The CDR3 sequence is 18 residues long. CDR3 in DNA: TGTGCCAGCAGCAAACGGGAAGGGGGTCCACCCGCTAAATGCGAGCAGTTCTTC. It encodes CASSKREGGPPAKCEQFF.

V usage is TRBV28 and J usage is TRBJ2-5; TRBD2 matches at 9 bases. This CDR3 has 19 residues. Germline CDR1 and CDR2: MDHEN and SYDVKM. V was clipped by 9 bases and J by 5 bases; unmatched bases: 25. As DNA, the CDR3 is TGTGCCAGTGGAGGGCCTCAGTTTTGGCGGGGGGGCCCTAGGGAGACCCAGTACTTC. This codes for CASGGPQFWRGGPRETQYF.

The rearrangement links TRBV20-1 to TRBJ2-6; possible D gene TRBD2, 6 bases. This CDR3 spans 16 amino acids. Trimming removed 0 bases from V and 0 bases from J, with 9 bases in between. Looked up from germline, CDR1 is DFQATT and CDR2 is SNEGSKA (reference sequence). The CDR3 is CSARDRRDSGANVLTF. The CDR3 bases are TGCAGTGCTAGAGATAGGAGGGACTCTGGGGCCAACGTCCTGACTTTC.

CDR3 nucleotide sequence: TGTGCCAGCAGCCCCAGGACTAGCGGGGGAATCGATACGCAGTATTTT. Translation gives CASSPRTSGGIDTQYF. The chain couples TRBV7-9 to TRBJ2-3, with 13 positions matching TRBD2. J gave up 6 bases and V 5 bases, and 8 bases lay outside the gene matches. There are 16 residues in the CDR3. CDR1 is SEHNR and CDR2 is FQNEAQ in the germline V gene (reference sequence).

The chain recombines TRBV20-1 with TRBJ1-1; weak D call: TRBD1 (6 bases). The CDR3 consists of 14 residues. Germline V gene data show CDR1 as DFQATT and CDR2 as SNEGSKA (reference sequence). The V end lost 4 bases, the J end lost 11 bases, and 23 bases lay between the germline ends. The CDR3 DNA follows: TGCAGTGCTACCCACCCAATGGGGGGGGCAGGGGCTTTCTTT. It specifies CSATHPMGGAGAFF.

The rearrangement links TRBV29-1 to TRBJ1-5, with 7 bases matching TRBD1. Germline CDR1 SQVTM, CDR2 ANQGSEA. This CDR3 has 13 residues. The V segment lost 4 bases and the J segment 2 bases; nucleotides outside the gene matches: 2. CDR3 nucleotide sequence: TGCAGCGTTGGGGGACAGCGCAATCAGCCCCAGCATTTT. Translation: CSVGGQRNQPQHF.

J is TRBJ1-1 and V is TRBV7-3; D is possibly TRBD1 (5 bases). The V end lost 2 bases, the J end lost 5 bases, and 15 bases lay between the germline ends. Germline-derived CDR1 and CDR2 are SGHTA and FQGTGA. This CDR3 has 15 amino acids. CDR3 region: CASSLGALGGTEAFF. The CDR3 DNA reads as TGTGCCAGCAGCTTAGGGGCTTTGGGGGGGACTGAAGCTTTCTTT.

V is TRBV21-1 and J is TRBJ2-5; the table names TRBD1, a call not compared with the DNA. The DNA end is more similar to TRBJ2-7, so the J call may be wrong. TRBV21-1 is a recognized pseudogene. This CDR3 contains 16 residues. The CDR3 nucleotides are TGTGCCAGCAGCAAAGAGGGGGACAGGGATAGGAACGAGCAGTACTTC. Translating gives CASSKEGDRDRNEQYF.

This chain uses TRBV4-3 with TRBJ2-1; 8 nucleotides agree with TRBD2. V lost 0 bases to trimming and J lost 13 bases; unmatched junction nucleotides: 17. Germline V gene data show CDR1 as LGHNA and CDR2 as YSLEER. The length of the CDR3 is 17 residues. The CDR3 nucleotides are TGCGCCAGCAGCCAAGATACCAGCGGGGGATTACAAGAGACCCAGTTCTTC. This translates into CASSQDTSGGLQETQFF.

This clonotype was found once. The genes are TRBV2 and TRBJ2-1; D tentatively reads TRBD1 or TRBD2 (5 bases each). The assigned J gene may be wrong: the sequence end matches TRBJ2-7 better. Germline V gene data show CDR1 as SNHLY and CDR2 as FYNNEI. The CDR3 runs to 15 residues. This CDR3 reads CASSEAPGRLYEQYF. CDR3 nucleotides: TGTGCCAGCAGTGAAGCTCCGGGACGATTGTACGAGCAGTACTTC.

The chain uses TRBV7-2 and TRBJ1-1, with 7 bases fitting TRBD1. Germline CDR1 SGHTA, CDR2 FQGNSA. There are 15 residues in the CDR3. Trimming removed 1 base from V and 10 bases from J; junction bases left unmatched: 12. CDR3 residues: CASSLGSTGEVGAFF. The CDR3 nucleotides are TGTGCCAGCAGCTTAGGGTCCACAGGGGAGGTGGGAGCTTTCTTT.

Note on this clonotype: Just one base apart from a much larger clone, this may be a read error. The V call is TRBV7-3, the J call TRBJ2-1; 9 bases are a match to TRBD1. CDR1 SGHTA and CDR2 FQGTGA come from the germline V gene. This CDR3 comprises 21 residues. The CDR3 region has the DNA TGTGCCAGCAGACCGAGATTTAACCGGGACAGGGACCCAGAGTCCTACAATGAGCGGTTCTTC. Protein: CASRPRFNRDRDPESYNERFF.

Of note for this clonotype: A read error may account for a junction end that differs from germline. This chain links TRBV4-3 with TRBJ2-5; D remains ambiguous. Germline lookup yields CDR1 LGHNA and CDR2 YSLEER. The CDR3 length is 12 residues. CDR3 loop: CACSQEQNEQYF. CDR3 sequence (DNA): TGCGCCTGCAGCCAAGAGCAGAATGAGCAGTACTTC.

This clonotype was seen a few times. The chain couples TRBV20-1 to TRBJ2-4, with D maybe TRBD2 (6 bases). The CDR3 is 15 residues long. V lost 2 bases, J lost 3 bases, and 14 bases lay in between. CDR1 is DFQATT, CDR2 SNEGSKA, per germline (reference sequence). The CDR3 reads CSARLRGNHKNIQYF. The CDR3 DNA sequence: TGCAGTGCTAGACTCCGCGGGAACCACAAAAACATTCAGTACTTC.

This clonotype appeared a few times. This rearrangement joins TRBV2 to TRBJ2-5; a weak D match, TRBD2 (7 bases). The CDR3 is 14 amino acids. Trimming took 7 bases from V and 7 from J, leaving 19 bases between them. Germline CDR1 SNHLY, CDR2 FYNNEI. The DNA for the CDR3 is TGTGCCAGCATGCGGGGGCCGTCGTCAGGGACCCAGTACTTC. Encoded protein: CASMRGPSSGTQYF.

Ten or more counts support this clonotype. The chain has TRBV7-9 and TRBJ1-2, with a possible D match to TRBD1 (6 bases). Germline CDR1 SEHNR, CDR2 FQNEAQ (reference sequence). CDR3 length: 12 amino acids. The V gene lost 3 bases and the J gene lost 4 bases, with 6 bases spanning the gap. CDR3 amino acids: CASSLGAYGYTF. The CDR3 DNA reads TGTGCCAGCAGCTTGGGGGCCTATGGCTACACCTTC. Full variable domain (remainder filled in from reference TRBV7-9 and TRBJ1-2): DTGVSQNPRHKITKRGQNVTFRCDPISEHNRLYWYRQTLGQGPEFLTYFQNEAQLEKSRLLSDRFSAERPKGSFSTLEIQRTEQGDSAMYLCASSLGAYGYTFGSGTRLTVV.

The sample holds a few counts of this clonotype. This chain uses TRBV11-2 with TRBJ2-1; the D is unclear. The germline gives CDR1 SGHAT, CDR2 FQNNGV. Trimming cost V 1 base and J 3 bases, with 13 bases left between them. This CDR3 is built from 16 residues. DNA for the CDR3: TGTGCCAGCAGCTTAGGAGTTGGTATGGACTACAATGAGCAGTTCTTC. Translating gives CASSLGVGMDYNEQFF.

The CDR3 region is CATSRDREAYGYTF. Written as DNA, the CDR3 is TGTGCCACCAGCAGGGACAGGGAGGCCTATGGCTACACCTTC. The V call is TRBV15, the J call TRBJ1-2, with TRBD1 matching 8 bases. The CDR3 loop spans 14 amino acids. The trim removed 3 bases at V and 4 bases at J, leaving 4 bases unmatched. Germline V CDR1 and CDR2: LNHNV, YYDKDF (reference sequence). Full variable domain (rest looked up from reference TRBV15 and TRBJ1-2): DAMVIQNPRYQVTQFGKPVTLSCSQTLNHNVMYWYQQKSSQAPKLLFHYYDKDFNNEADTPDNFQSRRPNTSFCFLDIRSPGLGDTAMYLCATSRDREAYGYTFGSGTRLTVV.

The table lists this clonotype with a few counts. The chain combines TRBV6-5 with TRBJ2-3; D uncertain. Germline V gives CDR1 MNHEY, CDR2 SVGAGI. Trimming took 2 bases from V and 1 from J, leaving 13 bases between them. The CDR3 sequence is 16 residues long. This chain's CDR3 is CASSYRIPDGTDTQYF. The CDR3 region has the DNA TGTGCCAGCAGTTACAGGATCCCGGATGGCACAGATACGCAGTATTTT.

Concerning this clonotype itself: Its ends do not fully match the called genes, so a read error is possible. The V and J genes are TRBV14 and TRBJ1-1; D call uncertain. The length of the CDR3 is 13 residues. The germline V gene encodes CDR1 SGHDN and CDR2 FVKESK. CDR3 amino acids: CASSRTLNAEAFF. Written as DNA, the CDR3 is TGTGCCAGCAGCCGCACCCTGAACGCTGAAGCTTTCTTT.

Here the CDR3 DNA reads TGTGCCAGCAGCTTAGCCACGCCTGTTTACGAGCAGTACTTC. Its translation is CASSLATPVYEQYF. The genes are TRBV7-2 and TRBJ2-7; no definite D call. CDR1 SGHTA and CDR2 FQGNSA come from the germline V gene. The CDR3 sequence is 14 residues long. V was clipped by 0 bases and J by 4 bases, with 10 bases between them. Looking up the rest from reference TRBV7-2 and TRBJ2-7 gives the full variable domain: GAGVSQSPSNKVTEKGKDVELRCDPISGHTALYWYRQSLGQGLEFLIYFQGNSAPDKSGLPSDRFSAERTGGSVSTLTIQRTQQEDSAVYLCASSLATPVYEQYFGPGTRLTVT.

The V and J genes are TRBV27 and TRBJ2-1; 7 nucleotides align to TRBD2. The CDR3 loop spans 20 amino acids. J was trimmed by 2 bases and V by 3 bases; bases with no gene match: 19. The germline V gene encodes CDR1 MNHEY and CDR2 SMNVEV (reference sequence). CDR3 sequence: CASSFSSGSLGLSAYNEQFF. CDR3 sequence (DNA): TGTGCCAGCAGTTTCAGCTCCGGCAGCTTGGGACTATCCGCCTACAATGAGCAGTTCTTC.

V gene TRBV29-1 combines with J gene TRBJ2-7, with 7 bases aligning to TRBD1. This CDR3 spans 12 amino acids. Trimming removed 7 bases from V and 4 bases from J; junction bases left unmatched: 7. The germline gives CDR1 SQVTM, CDR2 ANQGSEA. The CDR3 DNA follows: TGCAGCGCCCAGACAGGGAATTACGAGCAGTACTTC. Translated: CSAQTGNYEQYF.

The chain combines TRBV7-9 with TRBJ2-1; 9 nucleotides align to TRBD2. From germline, CDR1 is SEHNR and CDR2 FQNEAQ (reference sequence). J lost 8 bases, V lost 0 bases, and 5 bases had no gene match. This CDR3 has 15 residues. This CDR3 reads CASSLAGTSFYEQFF. DNA of the CDR3: TGTGCCAGCAGCTTAGCCGGGACTAGCTTTTATGAGCAGTTCTTC. Using reference TRBV7-9 and TRBJ2-1 for the parts outside the CDR3, the full variable domain is DTGVSQNPRHKITKRGQNVTFRCDPISEHNRLYWYRQTLGQGPEFLTYFQNEAQLEKSRLLSDRFSAERPKGSFSTLEIQRTEQGDSAMYLCASSLAGTSFYEQFFGPGTRLTVL.